This TCR beta chain comes out of a study of blood T cells in healthy people across ages. Every donor provided 8.5 to 10 milliliters of peripheral blood. The second PCR ran 7 to 11 cycles with a sample-barcoded 5' primer and J-beta primers. The template-switch adaptor, which had 12 random nucleotides, put a tag on each cDNA molecule. Each CDR3 protein gets one entry after TCRdb re-called the 5' RACE reads with MiXCR. The sample contains about 800,000 distinct CDR3 sequences, roughly 25% of which appear only once. The CDR3 totals 17 residues. Trimming took 5 bases from V and 4 from J; bases not matched to a gene: 8. Germline V gene lookup returns CDR1 PRHDT and CDR2 FYEKMQ (reference sequence). This sample also belongs to another study, concerning T cells of mothers and their children.

This TCR was sampled from a boy aged 5 to 17 in good health. The chain recombines TRBV13 with TRBJ2-3; TRBD2 matches at 14 bases. The sample taken for sequencing was blood. In nucleotides, the CDR3 is TGTGCCAGCAGCCCAACCGGGACTAGCGGGAGTGCAGATACGCAGTATTTT. Amino acids: CASSPTGTSGSADTQYF.